Given below is one T cell receptor beta chain in context. The sample comes from a study of blood T cell repertoires in COVID-19. Study-wide background: Sites across the United States, Italy and Spain contributed samples from acute and convalescent COVID-19. From T cells, B-cell-depleted T cells, or PBMCs came the material, which was cDNA or gDNA.

In the original workflow: Nucleated cell number was recorded as an estimate derived from reference gene primer amplification. Data came from immunoSEQ multiplex PCR; TCRdb stores just in-frame clones and leaves some out. The V and J calls and clone size come from that table; D and trimming were worked out from the DNA. Of some 130,000 clones in the sample, approximately 84% are singletons; the top ten hold approximately 17%. The CDR3 has 14 residues. Germline assignment: CDR1 SGDLS and CDR2 YYNGEE. Trimming cost V 4 bases and J 4 bases; bases outside gene matches: 7. The chain uses TRBV9 and TRBJ1-2; 7 positions match TRBD1. This TCR was sampled from a woman of 80 years or more with acute or convalescent COVID-19. Sequenced input: peripheral blood. This CDR3 is CASSLQGDTYGYTF. CDR3 coding DNA: TGTGCCAGCAGCCTGCAGGGGGACACCTATGGCTACACCTTC. The whole variable domain, remainder taken from reference TRBV9 and TRBJ1-2, is DSGVTQTPKHLITATGQRVTLRCSPRSGDLSVYWYQQSLDQGLQFLIQYYNGEERAKGNILERFSAQQFPDLHSELNLSSLELGDSALYFCASSLQGDTYGYTFGSGTRLTVV.